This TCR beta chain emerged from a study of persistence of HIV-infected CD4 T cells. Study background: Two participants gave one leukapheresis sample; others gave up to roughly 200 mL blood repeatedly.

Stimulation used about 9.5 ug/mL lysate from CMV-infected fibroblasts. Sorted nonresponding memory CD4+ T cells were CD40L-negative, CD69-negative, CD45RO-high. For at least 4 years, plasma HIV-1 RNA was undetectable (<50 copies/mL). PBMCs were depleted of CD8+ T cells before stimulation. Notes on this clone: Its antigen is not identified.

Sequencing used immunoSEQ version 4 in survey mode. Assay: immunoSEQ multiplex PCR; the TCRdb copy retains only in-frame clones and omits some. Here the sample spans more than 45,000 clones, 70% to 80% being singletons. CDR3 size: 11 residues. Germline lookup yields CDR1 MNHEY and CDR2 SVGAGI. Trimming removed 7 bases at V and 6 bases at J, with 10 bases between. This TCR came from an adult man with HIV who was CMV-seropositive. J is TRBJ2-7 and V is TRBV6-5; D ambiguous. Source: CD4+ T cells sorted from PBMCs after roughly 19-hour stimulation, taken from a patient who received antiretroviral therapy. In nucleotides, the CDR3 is TGTGCCAGCAAATGGGGTTCCGAGCAGTACTTC. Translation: CASKWGSEQYF.